This T cell receptor beta chain stems from a study of blood T cell repertoires in COVID-19. Across the study: The United States, Italy and Spain were the sources of the acute and convalescent COVID-19 samples. PBMCs, B-cell-depleted T cells, or T cells provided the cDNA or gDNA that made up the material.

As handled by the study authors: Amplifying reference gene primers gave estimates of nucleated cell counts. Here immunoSEQ multiplex PCR was the method, and the copy in TCRdb shows in-frame clones only, minus some. That table gives V, J and clone size, and the DNA gave D and trimming. The table includes 150,000 to 180,000 clones, nearly 80% detected once. CDR1 is LGHNA, CDR2 YSLEER, per germline. This CDR3 is built from 17 residues. The J segment lost 4 bases and the V segment lost 0 bases, leaving 8 bases of the junction unmatched. Sequenced: peripheral blood. The V gene is TRBV4-3, the J gene TRBJ1-4, with 7 positions matching TRBD1. This sequence was found in an elderly man with acute or convalescent COVID-19. The CDR3 DNA follows: TGCGCCAGCAGCCAAGATCCGGGCGCAGGGGGTAATGAAAAACTGTTTTTT. Translating gives CASSQDPGAGGNEKLFF.